A single sample is the source of the 23 T cell receptor beta chains below, sequenced in a study of CD8+CD57+ T cells in acquired aplastic anemia. Profiling of TCR beta VDJ combinations and CDR3 sequences used genomic DNA as template. TCRdb passed the reads through MiXCR, listing each CDR3 protein once. Found here are about 190,000 distinct CDR3 sequences, roughly half of them singletons; the top ten hold 16%. The sequenced material came from sorted CD4+, CD8+, or CD8+CD57+ T cells (not recorded which) from PBMCs. These receptors all stem from a human donor in good health, serving as a control.

This clonotype came up a few times. The chain recombines TRBV15 with TRBJ2-5, with 13 bases identical to TRBD2. The junction had 2 bases not matched to a gene; V was cut back by 4 bases and J by 3 bases. The germline V gene has CDR1 LNHNV and CDR2 YYDKDF (reference sequence). The CDR3 consists of 15 residues. This CDR3 is CATSKGLAGKETQYF. DNA for the CDR3: TGTGCCACCAGCAAGGGACTAGCGGGGAAAGAGACCCAGTACTTC.

This clonotype was counted at least ten times. This chain joins TRBV10-3 and TRBJ1-2, with D possibly TRBD1 on 5 matching bases. This CDR3 is 15 amino acids long. The germline V and J ends were trimmed by 8 bases and 1 base, with 17 bases remaining between them. From germline, CDR1 is ENHRY and CDR2 SYGVKD. In DNA form, the CDR3 reads TGTGCCATCCGGAGCGGGGGTGACAGTAACTATGGCTACACCTTC. As protein: CAIRSGGDSNYGYTF.

Turning to this clonotype: Without the conserved terminal phenylalanine or tryptophan, this CDR3 likely stems from a read error. The limits of the CDR3 on the DNA are not certain, so only TCRdb's listed CDR3 is given. V usage is TRBV20-1 and J usage is TRBJ1-6. Per germline, CDR1 DFQATT and CDR2 SNEGSKA (reference sequence). 10 amino acids form the CDR3, both terminal residues included. CDR3 residues: CSAGILAIQV.

This chain connects TRBV9 to TRBJ2-7, with D unresolved. The ends were cut back, 5 bases at V and 6 bases at J, with 18 bases in the middle. This CDR3 contains 14 residues. Looked up from germline, CDR1 is SGDLS and CDR2 is YYNGEE. CDR3 in DNA: TGTGCCAGCAGTGATGGCCCGAAAGGGATCGAGCAGTACTTC. As protein: CASSDGPKGIEQYF.

This clonotype occurred once. This chain connects TRBV24-1 to TRBJ1-5; 7 bases are shared with TRBD1. CDR1 is KGHDR, CDR2 SFDVKD, per germline. CDR3 size: 15 residues. V shed 6 bases, J shed 11 bases, and the junction held 15 bases outside the gene matches. CDR3 DNA: TGTGCCACCAGTAGGACAGGAGGAGGCTCGGGGACCCAGCATTTT. Its translation is CATSRTGGGSGTQHF.

This clonotype was seen at least ten times. The rearrangement joins TRBV5-6 to TRBJ1-3, with 9 bases that match TRBD1. The CDR3 consists of 16 residues. The V segment lost 4 bases and the J segment 3 bases; nucleotides outside the gene matches: 8. Germline CDR1 and CDR2: SGHDT and YYEEEE. This CDR3 reads CASSRLGQGSGNTIYF. The CDR3 bases are TGTGCCAGCAGCCGCCTGGGACAGGGAAGTGGAAACACCATATATTTT.

On this clonotype itself: Lacking the conserved final phenylalanine or tryptophan, this CDR3 likely reflects a read error. The limits of the CDR3 on the DNA are not certain, so only TCRdb's listed CDR3 is given. This sequence joins TRBV11-2 and TRBJ2-7. Counting both end residues, the CDR3 totals 8 amino acids. Germline-derived CDR1 and CDR2 are SGHAT and FQNNGV. CDR3 in amino acids: CASSLGPT.

The chain uses TRBV10-1 and TRBJ2-1; D could derive from TRBD1 or TRBD2 (5 bases each). V was clipped by 2 bases and J by 10 bases, with 6 bases between them. The CDR3 consists of 11 residues. The germline CDR1 and CDR2 sequences are WNHNN and SYGVQD (reference sequence). Written as DNA, the CDR3 is TGCGCCAGCAGTGAGGGGGGAGAGCAGTTCTTC. Translating gives CASSEGGEQFF.

V usage is TRBV9 and J usage is TRBJ1-1, with D possibly matching TRBD1 (6 bases). CDR3 length: 14 amino acids. The V gene's germline CDR1 is SGDLS and CDR2 YYNGEE. The germline V and J ends were trimmed by 5 bases and 3 bases, with 14 bases remaining between them. CDR3 region: CASSRGVEDTEAFF. As DNA, the CDR3 is TGTGCCAGCAGTAGGGGGGTCGAGGACACTGAAGCTTTCTTT.

This chain links TRBV7-2 with TRBJ2-1; 9 positions match TRBD1. In germline, CDR1 is SGHTA, CDR2 FQGNSA. The CDR3 is made up of 16 amino acids. J gave up 9 bases and V 5 bases, and 14 bases lay outside the gene matches. The CDR3 DNA follows: TGTGCCAGCAGCCGGAGGGGGGGACAGGGACAGAGTGAGCAGTTCTTC. This codes for CASSRRGGQGQSEQFF.

A few counts support this clonotype. The chain links TRBV6-2 or TRBV6-3 to TRBJ2-6; D gene unclear. There are 17 residues in the CDR3. Germline V gives CDR1 MNHEY, CDR2 SVGEGT. V gave up 7 bases and J gave up 10 bases, with 26 bases separating them. The CDR3 DNA sequence: TGTGCCAGCAAAGGCGCCGGATCTTCGGGTGGCGTTAACGTCCTGACTTTC. This translates into CASKGAGSSGGVNVLTF.

This clonotype occurred many times. The rearrangement uses TRBV14 and TRBJ2-3; 9 nucleotides match TRBD1. V was clipped by 4 bases and J by 3 bases; unmatched bases: 11. Germline CDR1 SGHDN, CDR2 FVKESK. The CDR3 sequence is 17 residues long. CDR3 loop: CASSRGAGTGRTDTQYF. CDR3 DNA sequence: TGTGCCAGCAGCCGCGGGGCGGGGACAGGGAGGACAGATACGCAGTATTTT.

The chain combines TRBV7-8 with TRBJ2-7, with D unresolved. The CDR3 runs 15 residues. Trimming took off 6 bases at V and 3 bases at J, with 18 bases between the two ends. Germline values: CDR1 SGHVS, CDR2 FQNEAQ. The CDR3 DNA reads TGTGCCAGCAGTCAAGAGGCCGATTCGGTCTACGAGCAGTACTTC. Its translation: CASSQEADSVYEQYF.

This clonotype showed up many times. This chain joins TRBV19 and TRBJ2-7; 8 nucleotides align to TRBD1. This CDR3 is built from 14 residues. After removal of 7 bases from V and 0 bases from J, the junction contained 5 bases not matched to a gene. The germline V gene has CDR1 LNHDA and CDR2 SQIVND (reference sequence). The CDR3 bases are TGTGCCAGTATGCGGACAGGGAGCTCCTACGAGCAGTACTTC. It encodes CASMRTGSSYEQYF.

This clonotype showed up many times. CDR3 loop: CASSLGEGWIEKLFF. The CDR3 DNA sequence: TGTGCCAGCAGTTTGGGGGAGGGGTGGATTGAAAAACTGTTTTTT. The rearrangement joins TRBV12-3 or TRBV12-4 to TRBJ1-4, with D possibly being TRBD1 (5 bases). The CDR3 extends over 15 amino acids. With 3 bases removed from V and 7 bases from J, the gap between germline ends came to 15 bases.

This clonotype was recorded at least ten times. The V gene is TRBV5-5, the J gene TRBJ1-2; 7 nucleotides line up with TRBD1. The CDR3 runs to 16 residues. J gave up 1 base and V 2 bases, and 8 bases lay outside the gene matches. Germline V gene lookup returns CDR1 SGHKS and CDR2 YYEKEE (reference sequence). CDR3 protein: CASSFKQGRDNYGYTF. Here the CDR3 DNA reads TGTGCCAGCAGCTTCAAACAGGGGAGAGATAACTATGGCTACACCTTC.

This clonotype showed up just a few times. A clone one base away is much larger, so this may be a read error. The chain uses TRBV11-3 and TRBJ1-1, with 8 bases aligning to TRBD1. Germline assignment: CDR1 SGHNT and CDR2 YENEEA. The CDR3 runs 15 residues. The CDR3 DNA reads TGTGCCAGCAGCCCAGGACAGGGCATGAACATTGAAGCTTTCTTT. Protein: CASSPGQGMNIEAFF.

This clonotype was seen only a few times. The rearrangement uses TRBV12-3 or TRBV12-4 and TRBJ1-1, with D unclear. The CDR3 totals 12 residues. The V end lost 6 bases, the J end lost 7 bases, and 12 bases lay between the germline ends. The CDR3: CASSVASGEAFF. The CDR3 nucleotides are TGTGCCAGCAGCGTAGCTTCCGGTGAAGCTTTCTTT.

The chain uses TRBV19 and TRBJ2-7, with 11 bases that match TRBD2. J gave up 9 bases and V 5 bases, and 6 bases lay outside the gene matches. This CDR3 contains 13 residues. CDR1 LNHDA and CDR2 SQIVND come from the germline V gene (reference sequence). CDR3 residues: CASSGSGGARQYF. The DNA for the CDR3 is TGTGCCAGTAGTGGTAGCGGGGGGGCACGGCAGTACTTC.

The table lists this clonotype with many counts. The chain recombines TRBV5-1 with TRBJ1-4; tentative D call: TRBD1 (5 bases). The V gene lost 3 bases and the J gene lost 5 bases, with 14 bases spanning the gap. Germline-derived CDR1 and CDR2 are SGHRS and YFSETQ. The CDR3 is 15 residues long. CDR3 sequence reads: CASSSLAGSNEKLFF. The CDR3 nucleotides are TGCGCCAGCAGCTCCCTCGCAGGGTCAAATGAAAAACTGTTTTTT. Full variable domain (missing parts from reference TRBV5-1 and TRBJ1-4): KAGVTQTPRYLIKTRGQQVTLSCSPISGHRSVSWYQQTPGQGLQFLFEYFSETQRNKGNFPGRFSGRQFSNSRSEMNVSTLELGDSALYLCASSSLAGSNEKLFFGSGTQLSVL.

The chain uses TRBV9 and TRBJ2-1; D may match TRBD1 or TRBD2 (6 bases each). The CDR3 totals 13 residues. V was trimmed by 6 bases and J by 8 bases, leaving 15 bases between them. From germline, CDR1 is SGDLS and CDR2 YYNGEE. CDR3 nucleotide sequence: TGTGCCAGCACCGGGGGCCGGGCCGATGAGCAGTTCTTC. Translated: CASTGGRADEQFF.

The genes are TRBV29-1 and TRBJ2-6, with 8 nucleotides matching TRBD2. The germline gives CDR1 SQVTM, CDR2 ANQGSEA. The CDR3 consists of 15 residues. V lost 4 bases and J lost 0; bases outside the gene matches: 2. The CDR3 loop is CSVGRGASGANVLTF. Here the CDR3 DNA reads TGCAGCGTTGGGCGGGGGGCCTCTGGGGCCAACGTCCTGACTTTC.

This clonotype was seen at least ten times. This chain links TRBV14 with TRBJ1-2, with D hard to call. The CDR3 length is 15 residues. CDR1 and CDR2 (germline): SGHDN, FVKESK. V lost 1 base and J lost 7, with 16 bases in between. CDR3 protein: CASSQVGVLGGGYTF. The CDR3 bases are TGTGCCAGCAGCCAAGTGGGCGTGTTGGGAGGTGGCTACACCTTC. Full variable domain (remainder filled in from reference TRBV14 and TRBJ1-2): EAGVTQFPSHSVIEKGQTVTLRCDPISGHDNLYWYRRVMGKEIKFLLHFVKESKQDESGMPNNRFLAERTGGTYSTLKVQPAELEDSGVYFCASSQVGVLGGGYTFGSGTRLTVV.